The clone carrying this T cell receptor (beta chain) is a singleton in its sample. This specimen belongs to a study of blood T cell repertoires in COVID-19. The overall study: Whether acute or convalescent, the COVID-19 samples came from the United States, Italy and Spain. Nucleic acid was either cDNA or gDNA, and it came from T cells, B-cell-depleted T cells, or PBMCs.

In the authors' methods: Scientists estimated how many nucleated cells there were by amplifying reference gene primers. Generated by immunoSEQ multiplex PCR, the TCRdb table keeps only in-frame clones and is missing some. V and J calls and clone size follow that table, whereas D and trimming were derived from the DNA. The repertoire has a few hundred thousand clones, 89% of them found once; the top ten carry roughly an eighth. CDR3 size: 14 residues. Trimming removed 4 bases at V and 8 bases at J, with 17 bases between. The germline V gene encodes CDR1 MDHEN and CDR2 SYDVKM. The rearrangement uses TRBV28 and TRBJ1-2, with D tentatively TRBD1 (6 bases). The clonotype originates from a woman aged 60 to 75 with acute or convalescent COVID-19. The sample comprised peripheral blood. As DNA, the CDR3 is TGTGCCAGCAGTTCAACAGGGTTTGGAAGAGGCTACACCTTC. Its translation: CASSSTGFGRGYTF.